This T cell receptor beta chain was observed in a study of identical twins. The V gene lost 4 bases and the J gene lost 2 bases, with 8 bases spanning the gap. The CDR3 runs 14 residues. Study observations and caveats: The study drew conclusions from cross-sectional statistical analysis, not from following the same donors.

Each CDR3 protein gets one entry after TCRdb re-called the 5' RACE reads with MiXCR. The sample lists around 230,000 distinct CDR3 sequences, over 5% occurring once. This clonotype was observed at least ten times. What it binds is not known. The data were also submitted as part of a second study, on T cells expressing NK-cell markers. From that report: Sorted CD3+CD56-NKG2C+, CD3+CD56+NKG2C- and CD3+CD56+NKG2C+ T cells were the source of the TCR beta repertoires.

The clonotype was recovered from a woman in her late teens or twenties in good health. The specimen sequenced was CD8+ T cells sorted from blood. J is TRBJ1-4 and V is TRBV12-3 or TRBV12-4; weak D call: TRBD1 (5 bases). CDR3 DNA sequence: TGTGCCAGCAGTTCAGGGTTGACTAATGAAAAACTGTTTTTT. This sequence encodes CASSSGLTNEKLFF.